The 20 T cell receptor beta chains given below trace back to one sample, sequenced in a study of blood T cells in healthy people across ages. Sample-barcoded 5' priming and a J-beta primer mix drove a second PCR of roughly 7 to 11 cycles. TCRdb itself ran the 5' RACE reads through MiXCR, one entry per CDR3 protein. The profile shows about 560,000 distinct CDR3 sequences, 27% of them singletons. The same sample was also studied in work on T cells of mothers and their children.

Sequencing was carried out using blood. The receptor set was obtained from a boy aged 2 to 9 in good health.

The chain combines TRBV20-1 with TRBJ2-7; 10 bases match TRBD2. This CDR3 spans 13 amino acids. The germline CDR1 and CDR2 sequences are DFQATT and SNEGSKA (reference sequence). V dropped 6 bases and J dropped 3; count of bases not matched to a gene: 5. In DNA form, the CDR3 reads TGCAGTGCCGTAGCGGGGGGCAACTACGAGCAGTACTTC. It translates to CSAVAGGNYEQYF.

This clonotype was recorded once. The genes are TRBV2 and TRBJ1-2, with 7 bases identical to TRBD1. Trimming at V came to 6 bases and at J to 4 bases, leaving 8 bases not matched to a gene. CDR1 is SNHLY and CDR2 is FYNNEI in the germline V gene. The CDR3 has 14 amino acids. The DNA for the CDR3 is TGTGCCAGCAGGCGACAGGGCGTTATCTATGGCTACACCTTC. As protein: CASRRQGVIYGYTF.

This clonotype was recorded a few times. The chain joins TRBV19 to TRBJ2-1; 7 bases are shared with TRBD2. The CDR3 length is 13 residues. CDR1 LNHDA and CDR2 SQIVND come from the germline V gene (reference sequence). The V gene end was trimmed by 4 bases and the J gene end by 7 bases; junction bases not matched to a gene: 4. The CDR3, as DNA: TGTGCCAGTAGTACGGCGGGAGTTAATGAGCAGTTCTTC. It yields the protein CASSTAGVNEQFF.

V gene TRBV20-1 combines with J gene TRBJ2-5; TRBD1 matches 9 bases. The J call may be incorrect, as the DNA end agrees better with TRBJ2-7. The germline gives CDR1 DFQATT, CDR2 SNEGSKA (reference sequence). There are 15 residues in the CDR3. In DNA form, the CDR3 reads TGCAGTGCTAGAGGGTGGGGACAGGGTATCTACGAGCAGTACTTC. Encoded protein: CSARGWGQGIYEQYF.

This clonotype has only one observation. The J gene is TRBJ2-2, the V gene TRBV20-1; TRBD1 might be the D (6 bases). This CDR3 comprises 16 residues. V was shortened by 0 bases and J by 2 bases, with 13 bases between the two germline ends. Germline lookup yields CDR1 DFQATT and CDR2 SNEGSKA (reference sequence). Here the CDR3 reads CSARDLRQANTGELFF. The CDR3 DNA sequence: TGCAGTGCTAGAGATCTGCGACAGGCCAACACCGGGGAGCTGTTTTTT.

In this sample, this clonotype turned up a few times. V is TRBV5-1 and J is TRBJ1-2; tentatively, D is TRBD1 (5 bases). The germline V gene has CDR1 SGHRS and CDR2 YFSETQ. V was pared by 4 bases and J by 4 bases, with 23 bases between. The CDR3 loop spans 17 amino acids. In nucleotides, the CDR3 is TGCGCCAGCAGCGTGTTTCGGGGCGCCCCGGAGATCTATGGCTACACCTTC. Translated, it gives CASSVFRGAPEIYGYTF.

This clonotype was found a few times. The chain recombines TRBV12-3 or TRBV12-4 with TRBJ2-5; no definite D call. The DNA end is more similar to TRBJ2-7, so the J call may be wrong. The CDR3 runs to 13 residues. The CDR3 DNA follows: TGTGCCACTAGGGTTGGGCCAGCCTACGAGCAGTACTTC. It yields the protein CATRVGPAYEQYF.

The CDR3 sequence: CSARDPHGQGSTDTQYF. CDR3 nucleotides: TGCAGTGCTAGAGATCCTCACGGGCAGGGGAGCACAGATACGCAGTATTTT. V is TRBV20-1 and J is TRBJ2-3, with D possibly TRBD1 on 6 matching bases. Germline V gene sequence: CDR1 DFQATT, CDR2 SNEGSKA (reference sequence). The CDR3 covers 17 residues. Deletions cut 0 bases from V and 0 bases from J, with 16 bases between.

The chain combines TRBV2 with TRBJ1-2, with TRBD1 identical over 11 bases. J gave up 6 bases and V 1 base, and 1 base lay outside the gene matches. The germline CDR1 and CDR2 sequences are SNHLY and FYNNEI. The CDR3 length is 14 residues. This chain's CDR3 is CASSEGTGGDGYTF. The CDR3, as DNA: TGTGCCAGCAGTGAAGGGACAGGGGGCGATGGCTACACCTTC.

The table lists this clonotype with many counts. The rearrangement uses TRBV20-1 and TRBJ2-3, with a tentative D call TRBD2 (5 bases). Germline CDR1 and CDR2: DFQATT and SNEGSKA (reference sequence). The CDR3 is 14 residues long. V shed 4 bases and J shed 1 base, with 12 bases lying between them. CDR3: CSAIRGAGTDTQYF. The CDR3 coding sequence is TGCAGTGCTATCCGGGGAGCCGGCACAGATACGCAGTATTTT.

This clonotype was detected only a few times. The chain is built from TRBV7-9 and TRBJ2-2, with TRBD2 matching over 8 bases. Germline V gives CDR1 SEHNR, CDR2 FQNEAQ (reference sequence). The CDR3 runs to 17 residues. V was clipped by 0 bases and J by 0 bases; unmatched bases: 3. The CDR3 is CASSLALAGSNTGELFF. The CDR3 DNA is TGTGCCAGCAGCTTAGCGTTAGCGGGGTCGAACACCGGGGAGCTGTTTTTT.

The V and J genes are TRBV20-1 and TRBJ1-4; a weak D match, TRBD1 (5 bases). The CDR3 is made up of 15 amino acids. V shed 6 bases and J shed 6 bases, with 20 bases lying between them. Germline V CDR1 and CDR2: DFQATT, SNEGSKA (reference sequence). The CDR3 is CSARNVQVDHEKLFF. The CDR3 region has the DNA TGCAGTGCCCGGAACGTACAGGTCGATCATGAAAAACTGTTTTTT.

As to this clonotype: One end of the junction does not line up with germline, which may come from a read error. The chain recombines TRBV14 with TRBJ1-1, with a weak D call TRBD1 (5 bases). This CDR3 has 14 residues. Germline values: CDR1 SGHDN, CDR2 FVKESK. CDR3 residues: CASRQGVWGTEAFF. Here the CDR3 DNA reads TGTGCCAGCAGACAAGGGGTTTGGGGCACTGAAGCTTTCTTT.

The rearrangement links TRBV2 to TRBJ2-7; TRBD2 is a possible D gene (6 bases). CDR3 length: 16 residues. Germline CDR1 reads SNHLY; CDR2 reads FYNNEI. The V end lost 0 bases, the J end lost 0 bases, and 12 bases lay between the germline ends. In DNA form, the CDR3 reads TGTGCCAGCAGTGAAGCGGAGGGTCTAAGCTCCTACGAGCAGTACTTC. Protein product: CASSEAEGLSSYEQYF.

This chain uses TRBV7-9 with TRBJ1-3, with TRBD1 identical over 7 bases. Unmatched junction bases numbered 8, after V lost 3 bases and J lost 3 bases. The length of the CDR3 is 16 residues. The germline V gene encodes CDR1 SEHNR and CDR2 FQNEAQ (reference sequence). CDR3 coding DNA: TGTGCCAGCAGCTTTGACAGGGTAGCTCGTGGAAACACCATATATTTT. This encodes CASSFDRVARGNTIYF.

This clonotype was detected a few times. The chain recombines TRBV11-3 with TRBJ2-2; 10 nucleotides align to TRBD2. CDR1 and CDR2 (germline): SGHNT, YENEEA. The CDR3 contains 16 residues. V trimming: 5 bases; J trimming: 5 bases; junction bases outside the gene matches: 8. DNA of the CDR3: TGTGCCAGCAGCCGTTCTAGCGGGAGAGGAACCGGGGAGCTGTTTTTT. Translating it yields CASSRSSGRGTGELFF.

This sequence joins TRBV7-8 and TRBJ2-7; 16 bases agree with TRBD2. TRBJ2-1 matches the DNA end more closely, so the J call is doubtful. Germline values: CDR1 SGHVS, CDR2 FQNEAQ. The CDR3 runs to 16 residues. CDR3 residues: CASSPGTSGGADEQFF. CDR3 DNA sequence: TGTGCCAGCAGCCCAGGGACTAGCGGGGGGGCGGATGAGCAGTTCTTC.

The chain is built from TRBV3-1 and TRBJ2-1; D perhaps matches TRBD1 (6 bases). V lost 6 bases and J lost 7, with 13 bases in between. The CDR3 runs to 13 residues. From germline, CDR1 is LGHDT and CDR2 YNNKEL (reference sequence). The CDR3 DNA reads TGTGCCAGCAGTCGCGCCCAGGGGAATGAGCAGTTCTTC. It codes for CASSRAQGNEQFF.

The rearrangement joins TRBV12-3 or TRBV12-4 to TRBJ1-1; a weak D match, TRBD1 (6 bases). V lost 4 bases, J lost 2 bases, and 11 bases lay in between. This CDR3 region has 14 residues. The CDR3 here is CASSSPDSNTEAFF. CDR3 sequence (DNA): TGTGCCAGCAGTTCCCCGGACAGTAACACTGAAGCTTTCTTT.

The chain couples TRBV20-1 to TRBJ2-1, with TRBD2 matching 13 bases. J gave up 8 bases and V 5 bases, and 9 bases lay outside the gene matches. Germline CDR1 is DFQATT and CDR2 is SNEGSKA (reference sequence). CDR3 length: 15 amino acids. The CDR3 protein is CSALGGLAGPDEQFF. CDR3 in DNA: TGCAGTGCTCTCGGGGGACTAGCGGGGCCGGATGAGCAGTTCTTC.